Sequencing of this TCR beta chain was carried out in a study of blood T cell repertoires in COVID-19. As originally analysed: Reference gene primer amplification gave nucleated cell count estimates. Clones were read by immunoSEQ multiplex PCR, and TCRdb kept only the in-frame ones, dropping some. V, J and clone size reflect that table, while D and trimming were determined from the DNA. Among 270,000 or so clones listed, 86% were seen once. The CDR3 totals 16 residues. Germline V gene sequence: CDR1 SEHNR, CDR2 FQNEAQ (reference sequence). With 4 bases removed from V and 3 bases from J, the gap between germline ends came to 17 bases.

Sequencing was done on a sample of peripheral blood. The V call is TRBV7-9, the J call TRBJ2-3; possibly TRBD1 for D (6 bases). The TCR was taken from a woman aged 25 to 39 with active or convalescent COVID-19. In DNA form, the CDR3 reads TGTGCCAGCAGCTACATAGACAGGACGGATACAGATACGCAGTATTTT. Its protein product is CASSYIDRTDTDTQYF.